The T cell receptor (beta chain) under discussion was sequenced for a study of cytomegalovirus exposure and HLA in healthy donors. About this clone: Its antigen remains unknown.

The study, taken as a whole, reports: A later analysis reportedly identified an Asian-associated ancestry cluster as carrying fewer N-insertions than the roughly 700-donor mean. It was likely that a cluster of highly shared sequence variants was a sequencing artifact.

The PCR ran on 60 Vbeta and 13 Jbeta primers. Sequencing was performed with immunoSEQ multiplex PCR; in TCRdb, only in-frame clones are kept and a portion is missing. The table includes some 100,000 clones, roughly 74% detected once. After removal of 5 bases from V and 6 bases from J, the junction contained 6 bases not matched to a gene. Germline V gene data show CDR1 as PRHDT and CDR2 as FYEKMQ (reference sequence). The CDR3 sequence is 15 residues long. Specimen: PBMCs. The TCR comes from a woman aged 40 to 55 in good health and CMV-seronegative. The chain is built from TRBV13 and TRBJ2-1; 11 bases are a match to TRBD2. CDR3 DNA sequence: TGTGCCAGCAGCCGACTAGCGGGAACTACCAATGAGCAGTTCTTC. Translation: CASSRLAGTTNEQFF.